This is a list of T cell receptor beta chains from one sample in a study of blood T cell repertoires in COVID-19. The protocol was immunoSEQ multiplex PCR, while the TCRdb copy is restricted to in-frame clones and leaves out a portion. There are 250,000 to 350,000 clones in the sample; under 90% occur only once, and 2.5% to 3.5% lies in the top ten. The sequenced sample consisted of peripheral blood. All receptors come from a woman aged 25-40 years with COVID-19, enrolled during active disease. Both conserved end residues are part of each CDR3. Fields, in order: V gene, clone size, J gene, D gene, CDR3 protein, CDR3 DNA. D genes are given only for firm matches. The listing skips clone size in some rows; elsewhere it reads once, few, many or a size class.

TRBV19	.	TRBJ1-5	TRBD1	CASTDRGLSNQPQHF	TGTGCCAGTACGGACAGGGGGTTGAGCAATCAGCCCCAGCATTTT
TRBV12-3/TRBV12-4	once	TRBJ1-5	.	CASSLTDNQPQHF	TGTGCCAGCAGTTTGACAGATAATCAGCCCCAGCATTTT
TRBV28	.	TRBJ1-2	TRBD1	CASSSGTGVRGYTF	TGTGCCAGCAGCTCCGGGACAGGGGTGCGTGGCTACACCTTC
TRBV3-1/TRBV3-2	.	TRBJ1-2	TRBD1	CASSQVPGTETYGYTF	TGTGCCAGCAGCCAAGTTCCCGGGACAGAGACCTATGGCTACACCTTC
TRBV7-5	.	TRBJ1-5	.	CVRSGNRAFNQPQHF	TGTGTCAGAAGCGGCAACAGGGCCTTCAATCAGCCCCAGCATTTT
TRBV5-1	.	TRBJ1-2	.	CASSSRTATNYGYTF	TGCGCCAGCAGCTCCCGGACAGCGACTAACTATGGCTACACCTTC
TRBV6-5	.	TRBJ1-1	TRBD1	CASFRQGLGDTEAFF	TGTGCCAGCTTCAGACAGGGTCTAGGGGACACTGAAGCTTTCTTT
TRBV11-2	few	TRBJ2-7	TRBD2	CASSLAGTRYEQYF	TGTGCCAGCAGCTTAGCTGGGACTAGATACGAGCAGTACTTC
TRBV7-8	.	TRBJ1-2	.	CASSLEGQHYGYTF	TGTGCCAGCAGCTTAGAGGGACAACATTATGGCTACACCTTC
TRBV10-3	.	TRBJ2-1	.	CAISESPPSGEQFF	TGTGCCATCAGTGAGTCGCCTCCATCAGGTGAGCAGTTCTTC
TRBV6-5	.	TRBJ2-3	TRBD2	CASGALAGGPNTQYF	TGTGCCAGTGGAGCACTAGCGGGAGGGCCAAATACGCAGTATTTT
TRBV7-9	.	TRBJ1-4	TRBD1	CASRPATGLTGEKLFF	TGTGCCAGCAGGCCTGCGACAGGGTTGACAGGGGAAAAACTGTTTTTT
TRBV29-1	.	TRBJ1-1	TRBD1	CSVTTGTGGTEAFF	TGCAGCGTAACTACCGGGACAGGGGGCACTGAAGCTTTCTTT
TRBV5-4	.	TRBJ1-2	.	CASSLLRDSPRHGYTF	TGTGCCAGCAGCTTATTACGGGACTCCCCCCGGCATGGCTACACCTTC